This record concerns one T cell receptor (beta chain) sequence. In the original workflow: Using reference gene primer amplification, nucleated cell counts were estimated. Profiling relied on immunoSEQ multiplex PCR, and the TCRdb table lists in-frame clones only, not all of them. V and J calls and clone size follow that table, whereas D and trimming were derived from the DNA. The sample includes about 190,000 clones, around 79% of them seen just once. Trimming shortened V by 5 bases and J by 7 bases, and 21 bases separated the two germline ends. The CDR3 runs to 15 residues. Germline V gene data show CDR1 as SGHAT and CDR2 as FQDESV (reference sequence). The sample belongs to a study of blood T cell repertoires in COVID-19. About the research overall: COVID-19 samples collected from the United States, Italy and Spain covered acute and convalescent phases. Sources were T cells, B-cell-depleted T cells, or PBMCs; the material itself was cDNA or gDNA.

The clonotype comes from a man between 50 and 59 years old who had recovered from COVID-19. The sample taken for sequencing was peripheral blood. The chain is built from TRBV11-1 and TRBJ2-7, with a possible D match to TRBD2 (5 bases). The CDR3 region is CASSRSWVAPGEQYF. The DNA of the CDR3 is TGTGCCAGCAGCCGATCCTGGGTAGCCCCGGGGGAGCAGTACTTC.